A single sample gave rise to the 27 T cell receptor beta chains below, sequenced in a study of graft-versus-host responses after intestinal transplantation. Assay used: immunoSEQ multiplex PCR; TCRdb lists only in-frame clones, some missing. The sample yields about 17,000 clones, 60% to 80% seen once. Intraepithelial and lamina propria lymphocytes were released after the graft tissue was processed. The sample was ileum tissue, taken approximately 420 days after intestinal transplant. The receptors shown here come from a human patient who received an intestinal transplant, so some T cells may come from the graft donor.

The chain has TRBV19 and TRBJ1-1; no reliable D call. Trimming cost V 10 bases and J 0 bases, with 15 bases left between them. Germline values: CDR1 LNHDA, CDR2 SQIVND (reference sequence). The CDR3 runs to 14 residues. CDR3 sequence (DNA): TGTGCCACCTTGGATTGGCGGTTGAACACTGAAGCTTTCTTT. Translated: CATLDWRLNTEAFF.

This rearrangement joins TRBV7-9 to TRBJ2-3; D may be TRBD2 (6 bases). Germline V lookup: CDR1 SEHNR, CDR2 FQNEAQ (reference sequence). This CDR3 is 14 amino acids long. V lost 4 bases, J lost 3 bases, and 11 bases lay in between. In nucleotides, the CDR3 is TGTGCCAGCAGCTCCTTGGGGGGAACAGATACGCAGTATTTT. Its translation: CASSSLGGTDTQYF.

The chain joins TRBV4-1 to TRBJ1-2; 7 bases are a match to TRBD1. Unmatched junction bases numbered 6, after V lost 4 bases and J lost 4 bases. The V gene's germline CDR1 is MGHRA and CDR2 YSYEKL. The CDR3 has 14 amino acids. The DNA of the CDR3 is TGCGCCAGCAGCCCCCAGGCAGGGGGCTATGGCTACACCTTC. Translation gives CASSPQAGGYGYTF.

The J gene is TRBJ2-5, the V gene TRBV10-3; 10 nucleotides match TRBD2. Trimming took 0 bases from V and 3 from J; bases not matched to a gene: 13. The CDR3 is 19 residues long. Per germline, CDR1 ENHRY and CDR2 SYGVKD. The CDR3: CAISESIAGGTKGEETQYF. In nucleotides, the CDR3 is TGTGCCATCAGTGAGTCCATAGCGGGGGGCACTAAAGGTGAAGAGACCCAGTACTTC.

The V and J genes are TRBV7-8 and TRBJ1-6; TRBD1 aligns across 9 bases. V dropped 1 base and J dropped 10; count of bases not matched to a gene: 5. The CDR3 has 15 amino acids. The germline CDR1 and CDR2 sequences are SGHVS and FQNEAQ. The CDR3 here is CASSLGGTGKSPLHF. CDR3 nucleotides: TGTGCCAGCAGCTTAGGGGGGACAGGGAAATCACCCCTCCACTTT. Supplemented by reference TRBV7-8 and TRBJ1-6, the full variable domain reads GAGVSQSPRYKVAKRGQDVALRCDPISGHVSLFWYQQALGQGPEFLTYFQNEAQLDKSGLPSDRFFAERPEGSVSTLKIQRTQQEDSAVYLCASSLGGTGKSPLHFGNGTRLTVT.

The V and J genes are TRBV6-5 and TRBJ2-3; D is unresolved. Germline CDR1 reads MNHEY; CDR2 reads SVGAGI. The CDR3 sequence is 15 residues long. With 0 bases removed from V and 1 base from J, the gap between germline ends came to 8 bases. The CDR3: CASSYSARGTDTQYF. In nucleotides, the CDR3 is TGTGCCAGCAGTTACTCGGCGAGAGGCACAGATACGCAGTATTTT.

By share, this clone counts as large (0.1 to 1%). V is TRBV10-1 and J is TRBJ2-3; tentatively, D is TRBD2 (5 bases). The V gene's germline CDR1 is WNHNN and CDR2 SYGVQD (reference sequence). The V gene lost 2 bases and the J gene lost 2 bases, with 11 bases spanning the gap. CDR3 size: 15 residues. The CDR3 nucleotides are TGCGCCAGCAGTGAGCGCGGGCTGGCCACAGATACGCAGTATTTT. This codes for CASSERGLATDTQYF.

The chain combines TRBV9 with TRBJ2-5; 15 nucleotides line up with TRBD2. Germline assignment: CDR1 SGDLS and CDR2 YYNGEE. V lost 1 base to trimming and J lost 0 bases; unmatched junction nucleotides: 7. CDR3 length: 19 amino acids. The CDR3 nucleotides are TGTGCCAGCAGCGTACCCACAGGGACTAGCGGGGGGAACCAAGAGACCCAGTACTTC. It specifies CASSVPTGTSGGNQETQYF.

J is TRBJ2-2 and V is TRBV4-1, with D perhaps matching TRBD1 (5 bases). The CDR3 sequence is 14 residues long. Trimming cost V 4 bases and J 4 bases, with 10 bases left between them. Germline CDR1 and CDR2: MGHRA and YSYEKL. The CDR3 loop is CASSLDRFTGELFF. In nucleotides, the CDR3 is TGCGCCAGCAGCCTCGACAGATTCACCGGGGAGCTGTTTTTT.

This clone was detected a few times. The rearrangement joins TRBV6-1 to TRBJ1-2; D is unresolved. V was pared by 4 bases and J by 4 bases, with 7 bases between. CDR1 is MNHNS, CDR2 SASEGT, per germline. The CDR3 runs 12 residues. The CDR3 is CASSGGVYGYTF. In DNA form, the CDR3 reads TGTGCCAGCAGTGGTGGGGTCTATGGCTACACCTTC.

The chain uses TRBV4-2 and TRBJ2-2; 10 bases are shared with TRBD2. Germline V gene lookup returns CDR1 LGHNA and CDR2 YNFKEQ. Trimming took 3 bases from V and 3 from J; bases not matched to a gene: 4. The CDR3 is made up of 16 amino acids. In nucleotides, the CDR3 is TGTGCCAGCAGCCAGGGAGCGGGAGGGGACACCGGGGAGCTGTTTTTT. Residues: CASSQGAGGDTGELFF.

The J gene is TRBJ2-2, the V gene TRBV5-1; D is ambiguous. The V and J ends lost 4 bases and 2 bases respectively, with 15 bases between them. Germline CDR1 and CDR2: SGHRS and YFSETQ. This CDR3 comprises 16 residues. This chain's CDR3 is CASSNQVGINTGELFF. CDR3 coding DNA: TGCGCCAGCAGCAACCAGGTGGGGATAAACACCGGGGAGCTGTTTTTT. The full variable domain, its missing parts supplied by reference TRBV5-1 and TRBJ2-2, is KAGVTQTPRYLIKTRGQQVTLSCSPISGHRSVSWYQQTPGQGLQFLFEYFSETQRNKGNFPGRFSGRQFSNSRSEMNVSTLELGDSALYLCASSNQVGINTGELFFGEGSRLTVL.

J is TRBJ1-5 and V is TRBV7-2; no reliable D call. Germline V CDR1 and CDR2: SGHTA, FQGNSA. The CDR3 has 14 amino acids. V was pared by 3 bases and J by 0 bases, with 6 bases between. CDR3 in DNA: TGTGCCAGCAGCTTCGCCCATAGCAATCAGCCCCAGCATTTT. Translating it yields CASSFAHSNQPQHF.

The chain's CDR3 is CAISWTETYGYTF. The CDR3 DNA is TGTGCCATCAGTTGGACGGAAACTTATGGCTACACCTTC. The V and J genes are TRBV10-3 and TRBJ1-2; D is unresolved. Germline loops: CDR1 ENHRY, CDR2 SYGVKD. The CDR3 totals 13 residues. V was cut by 5 bases and J by 5 bases, with 12 bases left in between.

The chain carries TRBV5-4 and TRBJ1-2; TRBD1 aligns across 7 bases. The CDR3 is made up of 14 amino acids. Trimming removed 0 bases from V and 10 bases from J; junction bases left unmatched: 9. Germline CDR1 reads SGHNT; CDR2 reads YYREEE (reference sequence). DNA of the CDR3: TGTGCCAGCAGCTTGGAGGGGGCAGGATCAAACTACACCTTC. Encoded protein: CASSLEGAGSNYTF.

J is TRBJ2-2 and V is TRBV7-9, with 10 bases aligning to TRBD1. Germline assignment: CDR1 SEHNR and CDR2 FQNEAQ (reference sequence). J gave up 4 bases and V 2 bases, and 1 base lay outside the gene matches. The CDR3 sequence is 15 residues long. As DNA, the CDR3 is TGTGCCAGCAGCTTACGGACAGGGGGCACCGGGGAGCTGTTTTTT. Protein product: CASSLRTGGTGELFF.

The chain employs TRBV9 and TRBJ2-3; D not resolved. The CDR3 loop spans 14 amino acids. V lost 2 bases to trimming and J lost 2 bases, with 9 bases between them. The germline V gene encodes CDR1 SGDLS and CDR2 YYNGEE. CDR3 in DNA: TGTGCCAGCAGCGTCCAGAGCCTCACAGATACGCAGTATTTT. Protein: CASSVQSLTDTQYF.

The chain recombines TRBV28 with TRBJ2-5; 11 bases agree with TRBD2. V gave up 5 bases and J gave up 2 bases; unmatched junction bases: 4. Per the germline V gene, CDR1 is MDHEN and CDR2 is SYDVKM. This CDR3 contains 15 residues. The CDR3 region is CASSAPSGRQETQYF. In nucleotides, the CDR3 is TGTGCCAGCAGTGCACCTAGCGGGAGGCAAGAGACCCAGTACTTC.

V and J are TRBV7-3 and TRBJ2-6, with D perhaps TRBD1 or TRBD2 (5 bases each). Germline V CDR1 and CDR2: SGHTA, FQGTGA. This CDR3 has 17 amino acids. Trimming cost V 2 bases and J 0 bases, with 11 bases left between them. CDR3 DNA sequence: TGTGCCAGCAGCTTAGTCCCGGGGCTCTCTGGGGCCAACGTCCTGACTTTC. As protein: CASSLVPGLSGANVLTF. The full variable domain, in which reference TRBV7-3 and TRBJ2-6 provide the parts outside the CDR3, is GAGVSQTPSNKVTEKGKYVELRCDPISGHTALYWYRQSLGQGPEFLIYFQGTGAADDSGLPNDRFFAVRPEGSVSTLKIQRTERGDSAVYLCASSLVPGLSGANVLTFGAGSRLTVL.

This clone was counted only a few times. This chain links TRBV2 with TRBJ2-1, with TRBD2 matching over 8 bases. The CDR3 runs 16 residues. From germline, CDR1 is SNHLY and CDR2 FYNNEI. V dropped 0 bases and J dropped 2; count of bases not matched to a gene: 3. The CDR3 region is CASSEANGRAYNEQFF. CDR3 coding DNA: TGTGCCAGCAGTGAAGCAAACGGGAGGGCCTACAATGAGCAGTTCTTC. The full variable domain, completed using reference TRBV2 and TRBJ2-1, is EPEVTQTPSHQVTQMGQEVILRCVPISNHLYFYWYRQILGQKVEFLVSFYNNEISEKSEIFDDQFSVERPDGSNFTLKIRSTKLEDSAMYFCASSEANGRAYNEQFFGPGTRLTVL.

This chain joins TRBV4-1 and TRBJ2-5; tentative D call: TRBD2 (6 bases). The J call may be wrong; the DNA end is better matched by TRBJ2-7. Looked up from germline, CDR1 is MGHRA and CDR2 is YSYEKL. The CDR3 length is 13 residues. The CDR3 DNA sequence: TGCGCCAGCAGCCACCCGGGGGCCTACGAGCAGTACTTC. The encoded protein is CASSHPGAYEQYF.

This chain connects TRBV5-1 to TRBJ2-5; the match to TRBD1 covers 9 bases. The CDR3 runs 15 residues. Germline CDR1 is SGHRS and CDR2 is YFSETQ. Germline trimming cut 4 bases from V and 5 bases from J; bases unmatched to any gene: 9. CDR3 in amino acids: CASSPRQGVIETQYF. The CDR3 coding sequence is TGCGCCAGCAGCCCCAGACAGGGGGTGATCGAGACCCAGTACTTC.

This chain uses TRBV29-1 with TRBJ2-7; D not resolved. This CDR3 is 12 amino acids long. CDR1 and CDR2 (germline): SQVTM, ANQGSEA. The V end lost 4 bases, the J end lost 0 bases, and 7 bases lay between the germline ends. CDR3 nucleotide sequence: TGCAGCGTTGGCTATAGCTCCTACGAGCAGTACTTC. Its protein is CSVGYSSYEQYF.

V and J are TRBV2 and TRBJ1-2; 9 bases are a match to TRBD1. Germline V lookup: CDR1 SNHLY, CDR2 FYNNEI. After removal of 4 bases from V and 8 bases from J, the junction contained 17 bases not matched to a gene. The CDR3 covers 17 residues. CDR3 sequence reads: CASSGARGTGWPGGYTF. For the CDR3, the DNA is TGTGCCAGCAGTGGGGCAAGGGGGACAGGGTGGCCTGGAGGCTACACCTTC.

The chain employs TRBV7-2 and TRBJ2-1; 11 nucleotides line up with TRBD2. Unmatched junction bases numbered 6, after V lost 2 bases and J lost 6 bases. The CDR3 length is 16 residues. Germline assignment: CDR1 SGHTA and CDR2 FQGNSA. Here the CDR3 DNA reads TGTGCCAGCAGCTTACTAGCGGGGGGAAGGCCCAATGAGCAGTTCTTC. As protein: CASSLLAGGRPNEQFF.

CDR3 residues: CAWSAPSKQYF. CDR3 sequence (DNA): TGTGCCTGGAGTGCCCCCAGTAAGCAGTACTTC. The chain uses TRBV30 and TRBJ2-7; D ambiguous. The V end was cut by 1 base, the J end by 8 bases, with 9 bases between. There are 11 residues in the CDR3. The germline V gene has CDR1 GTSNPN and CDR2 SVGIG (reference sequence).

This clone was observed a handful of times. The J gene is TRBJ2-1, the V gene TRBV29-1; the match to TRBD2 covers 8 bases. The CDR3 has 14 residues. Germline loops: CDR1 SQVTM, CDR2 ANQGSEA. V gave up 8 bases and J gave up 0 bases; unmatched junction bases: 6. The CDR3 loop reads CSLGGGNSYNEQFF. The CDR3 coding sequence is TGCAGCTTGGGCGGGGGGAACTCCTACAATGAGCAGTTCTTC.